A single sample is the source of the 20 T cell receptor beta chains below, sequenced in a study of T cell responses to AZD1222 COVID-19 vaccine. Here immunoSEQ multiplex PCR was the method, and the copy in TCRdb shows in-frame clones only, minus some. The sample contains around 110,000 clones, about 92% of which appear only once. This material consisted of peripheral blood, taken on day 0 of AZD1222 vaccination. The source of these receptors is an adult in good health.

The gene calls are TRBV27 and TRBJ2-1, with 9 positions matching TRBD1. V shed 7 bases, J shed 1 base, and the junction held 2 bases outside the gene matches. This CDR3 is 14 amino acids long. Germline V gives CDR1 MNHEY, CDR2 SMNVEV (reference sequence). CDR3 protein: CASKGTGSYNEQFF. In nucleotides, the CDR3 is TGTGCCAGCAAAGGGACAGGGTCCTACAATGAGCAGTTCTTC.

V usage is TRBV19 and J usage is TRBJ2-1; 13 bases align to TRBD2. Trimming cost V 10 bases and J 7 bases; bases outside gene matches: 19. Germline V gives CDR1 LNHDA, CDR2 SQIVND (reference sequence). The CDR3 loop spans 18 amino acids. The CDR3 nucleotides are TGTGCCACCTCTTCGAGGACTAGCGGGAGTATTGGGGGAAATGAGCAGTTCTTC. It yields the protein CATSSRTSGSIGGNEQFF.

The chain employs TRBV5-6 and TRBJ1-6; D is ambiguous. The CDR3 contains 14 residues. Trimming removed 3 bases from V and 7 bases from J, with 11 bases in between. Germline CDR1 and CDR2: SGHDT and YYEEEE. The CDR3 coding sequence is TGTGCCAGCAGCTACCGGGAAAAAAATTCACCCCTCCACTTT. Its protein is CASSYREKNSPLHF.

Written as DNA, the CDR3 is TGTGCCAGCTCACCACAGGGTCTAGGCCAAGAGACCCAGTACTTC. It encodes CASSPQGLGQETQYF. V gene TRBV18 combines with J gene TRBJ2-5; D gene ambiguous. Germline V gene sequence: CDR1 KGHSH, CDR2 LQKENI. This CDR3 is 15 amino acids long. With 1 base removed from V and 1 base from J, the gap between germline ends came to 10 bases.

This chain links TRBV9 with TRBJ1-1; the D gene is possibly TRBD1 (5 bases). CDR1 is SGDLS, CDR2 YYNGEE, per germline. The CDR3 runs to 13 residues. V was shortened by 0 bases and J by 7 bases, with 10 bases between the two germline ends. CDR3 loop: CASSVEGRSEAFF. The CDR3 nucleotides are TGTGCCAGCAGCGTAGAGGGACGGAGTGAAGCTTTCTTT.

This chain joins TRBV28 and TRBJ1-6; D uncertain. Germline assignment: CDR1 MDHEN and CDR2 SYDVKM. This CDR3 region has 15 residues. V shed 1 base and J shed 4 bases, with 8 bases lying between them. CDR3 sequence reads: CASSLSQEYNSPLHF. DNA of the CDR3: TGTGCCAGCAGTTTATCTCAGGAATATAATTCACCCCTCCACTTT.

V is TRBV7-9 and J is TRBJ2-7; 8 bases line up with TRBD1. Germline V CDR1 and CDR2: SEHNR, FQNEAQ (reference sequence). The CDR3 length is 14 residues. With 2 bases clipped from V and 2 bases from J, the junction kept 2 bases outside the gene matches. The CDR3 DNA reads as TGTGCCAGCAGCTTAAGGGACAGGACCTACGAGCAGTACTTC. Its translation is CASSLRDRTYEQYF. The full variable domain, with the rest looked up from reference TRBV7-9 and TRBJ2-7, is DTGVSQNPRHKITKRGQNVTFRCDPISEHNRLYWYRQTLGQGPEFLTYFQNEAQLEKSRLLSDRFSAERPKGSFSTLEIQRTEQGDSAMYLCASSLRDRTYEQYFGPGTRLTVT.

A single count supports this clone. V is TRBV30 and J is TRBJ1-3; D not resolved. V was cut by 7 bases and J by 0 bases, with 13 bases left in between. The length of the CDR3 is 14 residues. CDR1 and CDR2 from the germline V gene are GTSNPN and SVGIG (reference sequence). The CDR3 sequence: CAFSWSSSGNTIYF. CDR3 in DNA: TGTGCCTTTTCGTGGTCAAGCTCTGGAAACACCATATATTTT.

The chain recombines TRBV30 with TRBJ1-2; D not resolved. There are 14 residues in the CDR3. V lost 1 base and J lost 5, with 14 bases in between. Germline CDR1 is GTSNPN and CDR2 is SVGIG (reference sequence). DNA of the CDR3: TGTGCCTGGAGTGCCCTGGAGTCCGGATATGGCTACACCTTC. Its protein product is CAWSALESGYGYTF.

This clone was observed once. CDR3 in amino acids: CASTPGVNEQFF. For the CDR3, the DNA is TGTGCCAGCACACCGGGGGTCAATGAGCAGTTCTTC. J is TRBJ2-1 and V is TRBV12-3 or TRBV12-4, with D possibly being TRBD2 (6 bases). Trimming left V 7 bases short and J 6 bases short, with 10 bases between. CDR3 length equals 12 residues.

The chain recombines TRBV5-1 with TRBJ2-2, with a weak D call TRBD1 (5 bases). The CDR3 has 15 residues. Germline lookup yields CDR1 SGHRS and CDR2 YFSETQ. The V end lost 4 bases, the J end lost 1 base, and 11 bases lay between the germline ends. The DNA for the CDR3 is TGCGCCAGCAGCCGTACCCAGGGGAACACCGGGGAGCTGTTTTTT. Its protein is CASSRTQGNTGELFF.

V gene TRBV5-6 combines with J gene TRBJ2-7; TRBD2 aligns across 10 bases. Germline values: CDR1 SGHDT, CDR2 YYEEEE. This CDR3 has 17 residues. V lost 1 base, J lost 0 bases, and 7 bases stayed unmatched. The CDR3 loop reads CASSLSLAGVSSYEQYF. For the CDR3, the DNA is TGTGCCAGCAGCTTGTCCCTAGCGGGGGTTAGCTCCTACGAGCAGTACTTC.

This clone was counted once. This rearrangement joins TRBV7-9 to TRBJ2-1; possibly TRBD2 for D (5 bases). Germline V gene lookup returns CDR1 SEHNR and CDR2 FQNEAQ (reference sequence). Trimming took 2 bases from V and 10 from J, leaving 12 bases between them. The CDR3 length is 13 residues. The CDR3 nucleotides are TGTGCCAGCAGCTTAAGCCTTCTAGCCGAGCAGTTCTTC. Translated, it gives CASSLSLLAEQFF.

The rearrangement uses TRBV7-9 and TRBJ1-1; no reliable D call. The CDR3 consists of 14 residues. Trimming took 4 bases from V and 4 from J, leaving 13 bases between them. Germline loops: CDR1 SEHNR, CDR2 FQNEAQ (reference sequence). Here the CDR3 reads CASSYTLLGTEAFF. CDR3 coding DNA: TGTGCCAGCAGCTATACTCTCCTTGGCACTGAAGCTTTCTTT.

The chain links TRBV5-4 to TRBJ2-7; D call uncertain. The germline gives CDR1 SGHNT, CDR2 YYREEE (reference sequence). V lost 1 base to trimming and J lost 3 bases, with 14 bases between them. The CDR3 is 15 residues long. CDR3 coding DNA: TGTGCCAGCAGCTTGAGGTCTGAGGCGAACTACGAGCAGTACTTC. Translated: CASSLRSEANYEQYF.

This rearrangement joins TRBV12-3 or TRBV12-4 to TRBJ1-2; D may be TRBD1 (6 bases). The CDR3 length is 12 residues. The V gene lost 5 bases and the J gene lost 4 bases, with 8 bases spanning the gap. The CDR3 loop reads CASSGGGYGYTF. The CDR3 DNA sequence: TGTGCCAGCAGTGGAGGGGGCTATGGCTACACCTTC.

The chain has TRBV27 and TRBJ1-2; no definite D call. Per the germline V gene, CDR1 is MNHEY and CDR2 is SMNVEV (reference sequence). The CDR3 has 13 residues. V was trimmed by 3 bases and J by 2 bases, leaving 7 bases between them. Here the CDR3 reads CASSFSENYGYTF. The CDR3 bases are TGTGCCAGCAGTTTTTCAGAGAACTATGGCTACACCTTC.

The CDR3 region is CASSVGNWGGNTIYF. Here the CDR3 DNA reads TGTGCCAGCAGCGTGGGGAACTGGGGTGGAAACACCATATATTTT. V and J are TRBV9 and TRBJ1-3, with unresolved D. The germline V and J ends were trimmed by 2 bases and 3 bases, with 12 bases remaining between them. The length of the CDR3 is 15 residues. The germline V gene encodes CDR1 SGDLS and CDR2 YYNGEE.

The chain recombines TRBV19 with TRBJ1-1; unclear D gene. CDR1 is LNHDA, CDR2 SQIVND, per germline (reference sequence). V lost 5 bases and J lost 7, with 11 bases in between. This CDR3 is built from 12 residues. The CDR3 sequence: CASSYGPSEAFF. The DNA of the CDR3 is TGTGCCAGTAGTTATGGACCCAGTGAAGCTTTCTTT.

The V gene is TRBV4-1, the J gene TRBJ2-7; 13 nucleotides line up with TRBD2. This CDR3 comprises 16 residues. Per germline, CDR1 MGHRA and CDR2 YSYEKL. V was pared by 2 bases and J by 9 bases, with 10 bases of the junction left unmatched. The CDR3 DNA is TGCGCCAGCAGCCAAATCGGGACTAGCGGGAACGCCGGGCAGTACTTC. It encodes CASSQIGTSGNAGQYF.